These 10 T cell receptor beta chains came from one sample sequenced in a study of long-term antiretroviral therapy in people with HIV. Sequencing relied on immunoSEQ assay v3.0, run at survey level. The method was immunoSEQ multiplex PCR; TCRdb's version includes in-frame clones alone and lacks a portion of them. The table includes tens of thousands of clones, under 90% detected once. The sequencing used unsorted PBMCs, collected 0.8 years after starting antiretroviral therapy. The receptors were sampled from a woman under 30 with HIV.

The V gene is TRBV5-1, the J gene TRBJ1-3; no clear D gene. Trimming removed 4 bases from V and 0 bases from J, with 11 bases in between. Looked up from germline, CDR1 is SGHRS and CDR2 is YFSETQ. This CDR3 contains 15 residues. This chain's CDR3 is CASSSTMSSGNTIYF. The CDR3 nucleotides are TGCGCCAGCAGCAGTACGATGAGCTCTGGAAACACCATATATTTT.

This clone was seen a single time. The rearrangement uses TRBV5-6 and TRBJ1-1, with a weak D call TRBD1 (5 bases). In germline, CDR1 is SGHDT, CDR2 YYEEEE. This CDR3 spans 12 amino acids. Trimming shortened V by 4 bases and J by 8 bases, and 12 bases separated the two germline ends. The CDR3 spells CASSHRQREAFF. In DNA form, the CDR3 reads TGTGCCAGCAGCCATAGACAGAGAGAAGCTTTCTTT.

This clone was picked up a small number of times. The chain links TRBV4-3 to TRBJ2-6; possibly TRBD2 for D (6 bases). Trimming took off 3 bases at V and 4 bases at J, with 13 bases between the two ends. CDR1 and CDR2 (germline): LGHNA, YSLEER. The CDR3 loop spans 16 amino acids. The CDR3 loop is CASSHGGAGGANVLTF. In nucleotides, the CDR3 is TGCGCCAGCAGCCATGGAGGGGCGGGGGGGGCCAACGTCCTGACTTTC.

The CDR3 DNA sequence: TGTGCCAGCAGTTTGGGCAGGTACTATGGCTACACCTTC. It codes for CASSLGRYYGYTF. The chain joins TRBV28 to TRBJ1-2; D unclear. The V gene lost 3 bases and the J gene lost 3 bases, with 8 bases spanning the gap. Germline values: CDR1 MDHEN, CDR2 SYDVKM. CDR3 length equals 13 residues.

This chain joins TRBV7-6 and TRBJ2-7, with TRBD2 matching over 10 bases. Germline CDR1 SGHVS, CDR2 FNYEAQ. The J segment lost 1 base and the V segment lost 0 bases, leaving 0 bases of the junction unmatched. This CDR3 is built from 15 residues. The CDR3 DNA is TGTGCCAGCAGCTTAGCTAGCGGGAGGTCCTACGAGCAGTACTTC. It is translated as CASSLASGRSYEQYF.

The rearrangement uses TRBV13 and TRBJ1-5; no clear D gene. The CDR3 covers 14 residues. The V gene's germline CDR1 is PRHDT and CDR2 FYEKMQ (reference sequence). V lost 6 bases, J lost 0 bases, and 9 bases lay in between. The CDR3 sequence: CASSVRVSNQPQHF. The CDR3 region has the DNA TGTGCCAGCAGTGTTCGGGTTAGCAATCAGCCCCAGCATTTT. The full variable domain, completed using reference TRBV13 and TRBJ1-5, is AAGVIQSPRHLIKEKRETATLKCYPIPRHDTVYWYQQGPGQDPQFLISFYEKMQSDKGSIPDRFSAQQFSDYHSELNMSSLELGDSALYFCASSVRVSNQPQHFGDGTRLSIL.

This chain joins TRBV5-1 and TRBJ2-3, with 7 bases that match TRBD2. The CDR3 is 14 amino acids. The V segment lost 2 bases and the J segment 5 bases; nucleotides outside the gene matches: 5. In germline, CDR1 is SGHRS, CDR2 YFSETQ. Here the CDR3 DNA reads TGCGCCAGCAGCTTTCCCGGGGAGGGAGATACGCAGTATTTT. Protein sequence: CASSFPGEGDTQYF.

The J gene is TRBJ1-4, the V gene TRBV5-1; TRBD1 is a possible D gene (5 bases). Per the germline V gene, CDR1 is SGHRS and CDR2 is YFSETQ. The V gene lost 1 base and the J gene lost 0 bases, with 10 bases spanning the gap. The length of the CDR3 is 16 residues. The CDR3 sequence: CASSLRLTATNEKLFF. The CDR3 nucleotides read TGCGCCAGCAGCTTGCGTTTGACAGCAACTAATGAAAAACTGTTTTTT.

The chain employs TRBV6-5 and TRBJ1-3; 7 positions agree with TRBD1. V was clipped by 2 bases and J by 4 bases; unmatched bases: 2. The CDR3 is made up of 14 amino acids. Germline V gene data show CDR1 as MNHEY and CDR2 as SVGAGI. The CDR3 loop reads CASSYKGAGNTIYF. DNA of the CDR3: TGTGCCAGCAGTTACAAGGGGGCGGGAAACACCATATATTTT.

This clone was picked up a small number of times. The chain joins TRBV15 to TRBJ2-5; no reliable D call. Deletions cut 0 bases from V and 6 bases from J, with 11 bases between. Germline CDR1 LNHNV, CDR2 YYDKDF (reference sequence). The CDR3 extends over 14 amino acids. CDR3 in DNA: TGTGCCACCAGCAGAGATCTCCAGGTCCAGACCCAGTACTTC. Its translation: CATSRDLQVQTQYF.